These 26 T cell receptor beta chains share one sample of origin, sequenced in a study of blood T cell repertoires in COVID-19. Here immunoSEQ multiplex PCR was the method, and the copy in TCRdb shows in-frame clones only, minus some. This table has about 170,000 clones, 70% to 85% appearing once. Sequences were obtained from peripheral blood. These TCRs come from a man aged 55 to 70 who had recovered from COVID-19.

DNA of the CDR3: TGTGCCACCAGCGTTTTTCCCGGACAGGGACGAAACGAAAAACTGTTTTTT. Protein sequence: CATSVFPGQGRNEKLFF. The gene calls are TRBV15 and TRBJ1-4, with 8 bases fitting TRBD1. Germline V CDR1 and CDR2: LNHNV, YYDKDF (reference sequence). Trimming removed 5 bases from V and 8 bases from J; junction bases left unmatched: 16. The CDR3 has 17 amino acids.

The chain combines TRBV28 with TRBJ2-5; 8 nucleotides align to TRBD1. Unmatched junction bases numbered 6, after V lost 5 bases and J lost 1 base. The CDR3 loop spans 15 amino acids. Per germline, CDR1 MDHEN and CDR2 SYDVKM. The CDR3 DNA reads TGTGCCAGCAGTAGACAGGGGAGGATCCAAGAGACCCAGTACTTC. Its translation is CASSRQGRIQETQYF.

To note about this clone: The identical CDR3 is also encoded by other nucleotide sequences in the sample. J is TRBJ2-3 and V is TRBV7-9; 11 bases agree with TRBD2. V lost 6 bases and J lost 1; bases outside the gene matches: 0. The CDR3 length is 14 residues. Germline-derived CDR1 and CDR2 are SEHNR and FQNEAQ (reference sequence). The CDR3, as DNA: TGTGCCAGCAGGACTAGCGGGGGCACAGATACGCAGTATTTT. Its protein is CASRTSGGTDTQYF.

The chain links TRBV7-9 to TRBJ2-3; 10 nucleotides line up with TRBD2. CDR3 length: 18 amino acids. CDR1 SEHNR and CDR2 FQNEAQ come from the germline V gene (reference sequence). The V gene end was trimmed by 4 bases and the J gene end by 0 bases; junction bases not matched to a gene: 10. CDR3 DNA: TGTGCCAGCAGCTCTTCTGTGACTAGCGGGCGAAGCACAGATACGCAGTATTTT. Its translation: CASSSSVTSGRSTDTQYF.

The genes are TRBV15 and TRBJ2-7; tentative D call: TRBD1 (6 bases). V gave up 0 bases and J gave up 3 bases, with 12 bases separating them. Germline V gene sequence: CDR1 LNHNV, CDR2 YYDKDF (reference sequence). The CDR3 has 15 amino acids. The chain's CDR3 is CATSRDVDSLYEQYF. CDR3 nucleotides: TGTGCCACCAGCAGAGATGTGGACAGCCTCTACGAGCAGTACTTC.

The gene calls are TRBV5-1 and TRBJ1-1; a possible D gene is TRBD1 (5 bases). V was shortened by 3 bases and J by 2 bases, with 8 bases between the two germline ends. The V gene's germline CDR1 is SGHRS and CDR2 YFSETQ. The CDR3 covers 13 residues. CDR3 DNA: TGCGCCAGCAGCTCCAGGGTCAACACTGAAGCTTTCTTT. This translates into CASSSRVNTEAFF. The complete variable domain, with remaining parts taken from reference TRBV5-1 and TRBJ1-1, reads KAGVTQTPRYLIKTRGQQVTLSCSPISGHRSVSWYQQTPGQGLQFLFEYFSETQRNKGNFPGRFSGRQFSNSRSEMNVSTLELGDSALYLCASSSRVNTEAFFGQGTRLTVV.

J is TRBJ1-1 and V is TRBV30; maybe TRBD1 (6 bases). Trimming took 7 bases from V and 5 from J, leaving 17 bases between them. The CDR3 covers 13 residues. The germline V gene has CDR1 GTSNPN and CDR2 SVGIG (reference sequence). The CDR3 is CALKGDGGTEAFF. CDR3 sequence (DNA): TGTGCCTTGAAGGGGGACGGGGGGACTGAAGCTTTCTTT.

Written as DNA, the CDR3 is TGTGCCAGCAGCTTAGGGGAGGGAATAGTTTCTGAAGCTTTCTTT. Protein sequence: CASSLGEGIVSEAFF. The chain combines TRBV7-8 with TRBJ1-1; D gene uncertain. Trimming took off 1 base at V and 6 bases at J, with 15 bases between the two ends. The CDR3 is 15 residues long. The germline CDR1 and CDR2 sequences are SGHVS and FQNEAQ.

The chain has TRBV5-1 and TRBJ1-3; perhaps TRBD1 as D (6 bases). The germline V gene encodes CDR1 SGHRS and CDR2 YFSETQ. Trimming took off 0 bases at V and 1 base at J, with 17 bases between the two ends. The CDR3 runs 18 residues. CDR3 in DNA: TGCGCCAGCAGCTTGGAAGGACAGCTCTTCTCTTCTGGAAACACCATATATTTT. The encoded protein is CASSLEGQLFSSGNTIYF.

J is TRBJ2-1 and V is TRBV18; 10 bases match TRBD2. The CDR3 is 16 amino acids. V gave up 3 bases and J gave up 5 bases; unmatched junction bases: 7. Per the germline V gene, CDR1 is KGHSH and CDR2 is LQKENI. CDR3 DNA: TGTGCCAGCTCACCGACACAGCGGGGGGGCCACAATGAGCAGTTCTTC. Residues: CASSPTQRGGHNEQFF.

This chain connects TRBV11-3 to TRBJ2-1; possible D gene TRBD1, 5 bases. Trimming shortened V by 5 bases and J by 4 bases, and 9 bases separated the two germline ends. Looked up from germline, CDR1 is SGHNT and CDR2 is YENEEA. CDR3 length: 13 amino acids. The chain's CDR3 is CASSPQGYNEQFF. The CDR3 nucleotides read TGTGCCAGCAGCCCCCAGGGTTACAATGAGCAGTTCTTC.

The chain employs TRBV7-3 and TRBJ2-7; TRBD1 matches 10 bases. CDR1 and CDR2 (germline): SGHTA, FQGTGA. The CDR3 consists of 14 residues. V dropped 5 bases and J dropped 2; count of bases not matched to a gene: 3. Written as DNA, the CDR3 is TGTGCCAGCAGCCGGGACAGGGGAGCCTACGAGCAGTACTTC. Translating it yields CASSRDRGAYEQYF. Full variable domain (outside the CDR3, taken from reference TRBV7-3 and TRBJ2-7): GAGVSQTPSNKVTEKGKYVELRCDPISGHTALYWYRQSLGQGPEFLIYFQGTGAADDSGLPNDRFFAVRPEGSVSTLKIQRTERGDSAVYLCASSRDRGAYEQYFGPGTRLTVT.

The CDR3 loop reads CASSYSQFNYGYTF. The CDR3 region has the DNA TGTGCCAGCAGTTACTCGCAGTTTAACTATGGCTACACCTTC. The rearrangement uses TRBV6-5 and TRBJ1-2; D gene unclear. Trimming cost V 0 bases and J 1 base, with 6 bases left between them. CDR3 length: 14 amino acids. Germline assignment: CDR1 MNHEY and CDR2 SVGAGI.

The rearrangement links TRBV7-9 to TRBJ2-1, with 10 bases that match TRBD2. The CDR3 extends over 15 amino acids. The V segment lost 3 bases and the J segment 3 bases; nucleotides outside the gene matches: 2. Germline V gene lookup returns CDR1 SEHNR and CDR2 FQNEAQ (reference sequence). Written as DNA, the CDR3 is TGTGCCAGCAGCTTGGGGACTAGCGACTACAATGAGCAGTTCTTC. Translated, it gives CASSLGTSDYNEQFF.

The chain employs TRBV15 and TRBJ2-3, with a weak D call TRBD1 (6 bases). The CDR3 runs 15 residues. Germline V gives CDR1 LNHNV, CDR2 YYDKDF (reference sequence). V gave up 1 base and J gave up 2 bases, with 10 bases separating them. The CDR3 sequence: CATSRGTELTDTQYF. The CDR3 coding sequence is TGTGCCACCAGCAGAGGGACAGAGCTCACAGATACGCAGTATTTT.

The chain recombines TRBV3-1 (or the pseudogene TRBV3-2) with TRBJ1-2; 7 bases map to TRBD1. The CDR3 consists of 16 residues. Germline-derived CDR1 and CDR2 are LGHDT and YNNKEL (reference sequence). With V trimmed by 1 base and J by 8 bases, 13 bases remained unmatched. CDR3 in DNA: TGTGCCAGCAGCCAAGGCCCATACAGGGGCGCTTACGGCTACACCTTC. Residues: CASSQGPYRGAYGYTF.

This clone was detected once. The rearrangement links TRBV4-3 to TRBJ2-2; unclear D gene. The V end was cut by 0 bases, the J end by 0 bases, with 8 bases between. Germline V gives CDR1 LGHNA, CDR2 YSLEER. The CDR3 consists of 16 residues. CDR3 in amino acids: CASSQERPPNTGELFF. CDR3 nucleotide sequence: TGCGCCAGCAGCCAAGAGCGGCCTCCGAACACCGGGGAGCTGTTTTTT.

The chain employs TRBV6-2 or TRBV6-3 and TRBJ2-3, with 9 bases identical to TRBD2. The CDR3 is 15 residues long. V lost 6 bases, J lost 5 bases, and 9 bases stayed unmatched. Per the germline V gene, CDR1 is MNHEY and CDR2 is SVGEGT. The DNA of the CDR3 is TGTGCCAGCAGCCCCCTAGCGGGGTCAAGAGATACGCAGTATTTT. This sequence encodes CASSPLAGSRDTQYF.

This rearrangement joins TRBV9 to TRBJ2-5, with 13 bases matching TRBD2. The germline V gene has CDR1 SGDLS and CDR2 YYNGEE. V trimming: 2 bases; J trimming: 2 bases; junction bases outside the gene matches: 0. The CDR3 runs 15 residues. The CDR3 protein is CASSVTSGGQETQYF. The CDR3 DNA reads TGTGCCAGCAGCGTGACTAGCGGGGGGCAAGAGACCCAGTACTTC.

The chain combines TRBV7-3 with TRBJ2-1; the match to TRBD1 covers 9 bases. Germline lookup yields CDR1 SGHTA and CDR2 FQGTGA. CDR3 size: 16 residues. The trim removed 6 bases at V and 6 bases at J, leaving 12 bases unmatched. The CDR3 spells CASRSRTGERPNEQFF. CDR3 coding DNA: TGTGCCAGCAGATCCAGGACAGGGGAACGACCCAATGAGCAGTTCTTC.

The chain combines TRBV10-3 with TRBJ1-1; 9 bases match TRBD1. This CDR3 is built from 12 residues. The germline gives CDR1 ENHRY, CDR2 SYGVKD. J was trimmed by 5 bases and V by 9 bases; bases with no gene match: 4. The CDR3 spells CAMRDRETEAFF. The CDR3 bases are TGTGCCATGAGGGACAGGGAAACTGAAGCTTTCTTT.

This sequence joins TRBV6-5 and TRBJ1-1; D is uncertain. Trimming pared 2 bases from V and 1 base from J, leaving 11 bases between. The CDR3 has 15 amino acids. Germline assignment: CDR1 MNHEY and CDR2 SVGAGI. In DNA, the CDR3 is TGTGCCAGCAGTTACCAGGCAGGCCCGAACACTGAAGCTTTCTTT. Translation: CASSYQAGPNTEAFF.

This clone occurred once. V is TRBV1 and J is TRBJ2-5; TRBD1 was called by the table and not checked on the DNA. TRBV1 is marked as a pseudogene. This CDR3 comprises 18 residues. The CDR3 DNA reads as TGCACCAGCAGCCCGGGACAGGGAAAGAATAAACTGTTGAAGACCCAGTACTTC. Amino acid sequence: CTSSPGQGKNKLLKTQYF.

This clone was seen a few times. The rearrangement joins TRBV5-5 to TRBJ1-4; no reliable D call. V lost 1 base, J lost 0 bases, and 4 bases lay in between. Germline assignment: CDR1 SGHKS and CDR2 YYEKEE (reference sequence). The CDR3 is 14 amino acids. CDR3: CASSLSSTNEKLFF. CDR3 in DNA: TGTGCCAGCAGCTTGTCCTCAACTAATGAAAAACTGTTTTTT.

The chain joins TRBV20-1 to TRBJ2-3, with D possibly matching TRBD2 (5 bases). From germline, CDR1 is DFQATT and CDR2 SNEGSKA (reference sequence). CDR3 length equals 12 residues. V lost 3 bases and J lost 6, with 10 bases in between. For the CDR3, the DNA is TGCAGTGCTAGTGCCCGGACTGATACGCAGTATTTT. Its translation: CSASARTDTQYF.

V is TRBV21-1 and J is TRBJ2-5; the D call in the table, TRBD2, was not verified against the DNA. TRBV21-1 corresponds to a pseudogene. The CDR3 is made up of 16 amino acids. As DNA, the CDR3 is TGTGCCAGCAGCTCAAAGGAGGAGGGCGTGGGGGAGACCCAGTACTTC. It codes for CASSSKEEGVGETQYF.